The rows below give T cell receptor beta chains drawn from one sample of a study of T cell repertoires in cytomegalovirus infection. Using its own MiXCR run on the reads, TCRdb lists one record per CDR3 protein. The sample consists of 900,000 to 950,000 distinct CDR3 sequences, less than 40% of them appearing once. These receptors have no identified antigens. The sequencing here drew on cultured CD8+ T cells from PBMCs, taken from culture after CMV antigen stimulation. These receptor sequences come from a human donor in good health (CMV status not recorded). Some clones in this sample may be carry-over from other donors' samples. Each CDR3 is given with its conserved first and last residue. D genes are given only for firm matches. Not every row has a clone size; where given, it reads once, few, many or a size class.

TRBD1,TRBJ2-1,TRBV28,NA,TGTGCCAGCAGTTTTATTGGATCCGGGGACAGACAATTCTTC,CASSFIGSGDRQFF
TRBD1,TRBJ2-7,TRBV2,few,TGTGCCAGCAGCCTTATAGGACAGGCGTTACGAGGCCAGTACTTC,CASSLIGQALRGQYF
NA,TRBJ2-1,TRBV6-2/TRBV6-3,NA,TGTGCCAGCAGTTACACCAATACCTTCTCCTACAATGAGCAGTTCTTC,CASSYTNTFSYNEQFF
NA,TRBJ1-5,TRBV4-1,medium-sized,TGCGCCAGCAGCCAGACAGCCACAAGCAATCAGCCCCAGCATTTT,CASSQTATSNQPQHF
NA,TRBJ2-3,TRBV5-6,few,TGTGCCAGCAGCTTGGTGGGGCCCAACACAGATACGCAGTATTTT,CASSLVGPNTDTQYF
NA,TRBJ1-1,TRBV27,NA,TGTGCCAGCAGTTTTGTCTGGTCAGGGAAAGAGAACACTGAAGCTTTCTTT,CASSFVWSGKENTEAFF
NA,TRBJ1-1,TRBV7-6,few,TGTGCCAGCAGCTTAGAGGTCGGGGACACTGAAGCTTTCTTT,CASSLEVGDTEAFF
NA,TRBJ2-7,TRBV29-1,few,TGCAGCGTTCTCGACAGTTCCTACGAGCAGTACTTC,CSVLDSSYEQYF
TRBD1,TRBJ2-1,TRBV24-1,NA,TGTGCCACCAGAACAGGGGCTGCAGATGAGCAGTTCTTC,CATRTGAADEQFF
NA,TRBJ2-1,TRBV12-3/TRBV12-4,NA,TGTGCCAGCAGTTTAGATGGGTCGACCTACAATGAGCAGTTCTTC,CASSLDGSTYNEQFF
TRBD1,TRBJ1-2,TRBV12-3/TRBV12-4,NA,TGTGCCAGCAGGTCGACAGGGGCGGGCTACACCTTC,CASRSTGAGYTF
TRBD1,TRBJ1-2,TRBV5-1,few,TGCGCCAGCAGCGTTGGGACAGAAGCTAACTATGGCTACACCTTC,CASSVGTEANYGYTF
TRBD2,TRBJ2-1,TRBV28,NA,TGTGCCAGCAGTTCCCCGACCGGACTAGCGGAAAACTACAATGAGCAGTTCTTC,CASSSPTGLAENYNEQFF
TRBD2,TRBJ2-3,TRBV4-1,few,TGTGCCAGCAGATTGCTAGCGGGGGGGCTCGAAGATACGCAGTATTTT,CASRLLAGGLEDTQYF
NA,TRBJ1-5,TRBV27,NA,TGTGCCAGCAGCTCTATCGGACAGCCCCAGCATTTT,CASSSIGQPQHF
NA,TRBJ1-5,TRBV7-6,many,TGTGCCAGCAGCTTAGGCCAACGGGGGCTTGGTCAGCCCCAGCATTTT,CASSLGQRGLGQPQHF
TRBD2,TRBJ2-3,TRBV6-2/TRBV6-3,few,TGTGCCAGCAGTTACTCCTTGACTAGCGGAGACACAGATACGCAGTATTTT,CASSYSLTSGDTDTQYF
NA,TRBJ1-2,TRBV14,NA,TGTGCCAGCAGCCAAGAGTTCTCAGGGAGCTATGGCTACACCTTC,CASSQEFSGSYGYTF
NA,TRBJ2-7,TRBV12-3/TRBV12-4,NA,TGTGCCAGCAGTTTTGTTCCACACCTAGCGAGCTCCTACGAGCAGTACTTC,CASSFVPHLASSYEQYF
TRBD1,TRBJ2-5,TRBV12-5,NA,TGTGCTAGTGGTTTCATCATCCCACAGGGGCGCGAAAAGACCCAGTACTTC,CASGFIIPQGREKTQYF
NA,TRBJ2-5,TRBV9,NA,TGTGCCAGCAGCTCCCAGGTGGCAGGGGAGACCCAGTACTTC,CASSSQVAGETQYF
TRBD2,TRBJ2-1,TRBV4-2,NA,TGTGCCAGCAGCCAAGAGGTGGTAGCGGGGGCAAATGAGCAGTTCTTC,CASSQEVVAGANEQFF
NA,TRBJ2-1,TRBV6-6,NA,TGTGCCAGCAGACTCAGGGCTGACACCTACAATGAGCAGTTCTTC,CASRLRADTYNEQFF
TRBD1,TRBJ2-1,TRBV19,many,TGTGCCAGTAGTACGACCCAGGGGGCATCGTACAATGAGCAGTTCTTC,CASSTTQGASYNEQFF
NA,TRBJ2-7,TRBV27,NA,TGTGCCAGCAAACGGGGAAAGGGCTACGAGCAGTACTTC,CASKRGKGYEQYF
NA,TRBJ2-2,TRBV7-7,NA,TGTGCTAGCAGCCCCGGCGGGGACGGCACCGGGGAGCTGTTTTTT,CASSPGGDGTGELFF
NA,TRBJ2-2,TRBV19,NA,TGTGCCAGTACTCCCAGGCCCGGGGAGCTGTTTTTT,CASTPRPGELFF
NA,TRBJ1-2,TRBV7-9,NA,TGTGCCAGCACAGCTAGTGATTCTGCTCCCGACGGGGATGGCTACACCTTC,CASTASDSAPDGDGYTF
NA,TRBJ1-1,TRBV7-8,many,TGTGCCAGCAGCTTCGGGGGGTTTAGCACTGAAGCTTTCTTT,CASSFGGFSTEAFF
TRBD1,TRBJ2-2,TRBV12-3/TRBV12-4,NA,TGTGCCAGCAGCTCTACAGGGGGCGAGGTCGGGGAGCTGTTTTTT,CASSSTGGEVGELFF
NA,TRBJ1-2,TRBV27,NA,TGTGCCAGCGGTAAACCGGGACCTATCGTCTATGGCTACACCTTC,CASGKPGPIVYGYTF
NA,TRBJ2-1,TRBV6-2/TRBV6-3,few,TGTGCCAGCAGTTACTCCCGGCAGGGAGCTAGCTATGAGCAGTTCTTC,CASSYSRQGASYEQFF
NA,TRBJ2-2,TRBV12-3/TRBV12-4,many,TGTGCCACGGAACCCGGGCCTTCTTCTAACACCGGGGAGCTGTTTTTT,CATEPGPSSNTGELFF
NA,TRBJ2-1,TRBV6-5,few,TGTGCCAGCAGTTACAGGCCGACTAACAATGAGCAGTTCTTC,CASSYRPTNNEQFF
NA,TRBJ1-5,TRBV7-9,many,TGTGCCAGCAGCTTAGCGTTGGGGTCTAATCAGCCCCAGCATTTT,CASSLALGSNQPQHF
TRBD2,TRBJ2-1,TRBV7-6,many,TGTGCCAGCAGCTTCAGTCTAGCGGGGGATAGCTCCTACAATGAGCAGTTCTTC,CASSFSLAGDSSYNEQFF
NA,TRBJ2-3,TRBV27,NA,TGTGCCAGCAGTGACTATTATGGCACAGATACGCAGTATTTT,CASSDYYGTDTQYF
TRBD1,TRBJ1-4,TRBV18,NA,TGTGCCAGCTCACCGGACCGGGACAGGGGTCTCCCAACTAATGAAAAACTGTTTTTT,CASSPDRDRGLPTNEKLFF
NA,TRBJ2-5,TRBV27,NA,TGTGCCAGCAGTTTCCGGGGGTCTCGGGAGACCCAGTACTTC,CASSFRGSRETQYF
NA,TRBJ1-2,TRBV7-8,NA,TGTGCCAGCAGCTCGAACCGGGGCTACACCTTC,CASSSNRGYTF
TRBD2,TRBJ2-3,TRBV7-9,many,TGTGCCAGCAGCGGGAGGGGCGGCCCTGGCACAGATACGCAGTATTTT,CASSGRGGPGTDTQYF
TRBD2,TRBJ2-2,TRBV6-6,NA,TGTGCCAGCAGTTATTCTACTAATCCGGGACTAGCGGGGGTAGCGGGCACCGGGGAGCTGTTTTTT,CASSYSTNPGLAGVAGTGELFF
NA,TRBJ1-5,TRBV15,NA,TGTGCCACCAGCAGAGCCAAGACACGGAATCAGCCCCAGCATTTT,CATSRAKTRNQPQHF
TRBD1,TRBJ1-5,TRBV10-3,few,TGTGCCATCAGTGAGGCGGACAGGGCTTACCAGCCCCAGCATTTT,CAISEADRAYQPQHF
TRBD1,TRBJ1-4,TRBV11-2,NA,TGTGCCAGCAGCCACCGGGGACAGACTAATGAAAAACTGTTTTTT,CASSHRGQTNEKLFF
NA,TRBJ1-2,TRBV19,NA,TGTGCCAGTAGTCACGGGGGCCTCAGGGGCCGCGGCTATGGCTACACCTTC,CASSHGGLRGRGYGYTF
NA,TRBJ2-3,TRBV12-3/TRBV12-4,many,TGTGCCAGCAGTCCACAATCTCCCGGGCCCCGGGGCACAGATACGCAGTATTTT,CASSPQSPGPRGTDTQYF
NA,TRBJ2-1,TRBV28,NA,TGTGCCACCTCCGATCAGGAGCAGTTCTTC,CATSDQEQFF
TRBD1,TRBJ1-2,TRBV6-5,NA,TGTGCCAGCAGTACCATTACAGGGGCAGCTAACTATGGCTACACCTTC,CASSTITGAANYGYTF
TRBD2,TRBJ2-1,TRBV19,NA,TGTGCCAGTAGGCTAGCGGGGGGGCCAAACAATGAGCAGTTCTTC,CASRLAGGPNNEQFF
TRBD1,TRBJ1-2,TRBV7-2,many,TGTGCCAGCAGCTTAGCCGGATATCACAGGGGTGGATATGGCTACACCTTC,CASSLAGYHRGGYGYTF
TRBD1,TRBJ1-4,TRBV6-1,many,TGTGCCAGCAGTCTTCAGCTGACAGGGACTGAAAAACTGTTTTTT,CASSLQLTGTEKLFF
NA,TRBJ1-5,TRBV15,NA,TGTGCCACCAGCACCAGACGGGGGGATCAGCCCCAGCATTTT,CATSTRRGDQPQHF
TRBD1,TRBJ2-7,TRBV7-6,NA,TGTGCCAGCAGCCGGGACAGGATCGGCTCCTACGAGCAGTACTTC,CASSRDRIGSYEQYF